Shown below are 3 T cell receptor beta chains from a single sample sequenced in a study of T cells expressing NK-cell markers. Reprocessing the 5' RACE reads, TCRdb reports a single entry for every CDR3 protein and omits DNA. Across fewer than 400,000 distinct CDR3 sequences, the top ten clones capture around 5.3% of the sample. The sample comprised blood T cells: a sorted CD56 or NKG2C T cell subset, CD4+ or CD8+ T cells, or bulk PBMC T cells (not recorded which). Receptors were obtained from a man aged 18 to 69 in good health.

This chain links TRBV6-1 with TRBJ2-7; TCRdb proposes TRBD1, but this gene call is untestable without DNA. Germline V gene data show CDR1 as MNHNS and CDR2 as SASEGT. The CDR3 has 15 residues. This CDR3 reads CASREEQGRGYEQYF.

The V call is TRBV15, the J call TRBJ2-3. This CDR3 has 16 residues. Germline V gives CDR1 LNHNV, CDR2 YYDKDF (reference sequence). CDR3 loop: CATREPKRGNTDTQYF.

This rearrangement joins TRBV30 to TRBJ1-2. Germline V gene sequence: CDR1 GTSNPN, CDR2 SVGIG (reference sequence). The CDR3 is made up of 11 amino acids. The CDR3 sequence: CAWSRALVYTF.